A selection of T cell receptor beta chains follows, all from one sample in a study of T cell changes during pregnancy in multiple sclerosis. TCRdb's copy holds only in-frame clones and misses some; the assay was immunoSEQ multiplex PCR. The top ten clones hold 2% of a sample with tens of thousands of clones, 80% to 95% of them seen once. Here the sequenced sample was peripheral blood, taken in the second trimester of pregnancy. These receptors came from a female donor with multiple sclerosis, enrolled in a pregnancy study. Each CDR3 is given with its conserved first and last residue. The order of the fields is V gene, D gene, J gene, CDR3 protein. D genes are given only for firm matches.

v_gene: TRBV30; d_gene: -; j_gene: TRBJ1-6; CDR3aa: CAWSKRGRSPLHF
v_gene: TRBV27; d_gene: -; j_gene: TRBJ2-6; CDR3aa: CASSLNGGSSGANVLTF
v_gene: TRBV9; d_gene: TRBD1; j_gene: TRBJ2-7; CDR3aa: CASSVGERQGPRNEQYF
v_gene: TRBV19; d_gene: TRBD1; j_gene: TRBJ2-7; CDR3aa: CASSRDRTYEQYF
v_gene: TRBV5-1; d_gene: -; j_gene: TRBJ1-1; CDR3aa: CASSLGENTEAFF
v_gene: TRBV27; d_gene: -; j_gene: TRBJ1-1; CDR3aa: CASSLYGTMNTEAFF
v_gene: TRBV9; d_gene: -; j_gene: TRBJ2-3; CDR3aa: CASSLRTDPDTQYF
v_gene: TRBV6-4; d_gene: TRBD2; j_gene: TRBJ2-5; CDR3aa: CASSDSSGRETQYF
v_gene: TRBV19; d_gene: TRBD2; j_gene: TRBJ2-3; CDR3aa: CASSMGGPSTDTQYF
v_gene: TRBV19; d_gene: TRBD1; j_gene: TRBJ1-6; CDR3aa: CASGTGFGSPLHF
v_gene: TRBV28; d_gene: -; j_gene: TRBJ2-7; CDR3aa: CASNGVPMEGKQYF
v_gene: TRBV5-6; d_gene: TRBD2; j_gene: TRBJ2-7; CDR3aa: CASSQVSSGSYEQYF
v_gene: TRBV5-6; d_gene: -; j_gene: TRBJ1-4; CDR3aa: CASSLGDNHEKLFF
v_gene: TRBV9; d_gene: TRBD1; j_gene: TRBJ2-5; CDR3aa: CASSVKQGYQETQYF
v_gene: TRBV2; d_gene: TRBD1; j_gene: TRBJ1-2; CDR3aa: CASTRGAGGGYTF
v_gene: TRBV28; d_gene: -; j_gene: TRBJ1-3; CDR3aa: CASSEIGSGNTIYF
v_gene: TRBV27; d_gene: TRBD2; j_gene: TRBJ2-1; CDR3aa: CASSFSSGSSNEQFF
v_gene: TRBV5-5; d_gene: -; j_gene: TRBJ1-5; CDR3aa: CASRSEIGRGDQPQHF
v_gene: TRBV7-8; d_gene: TRBD2; j_gene: TRBJ2-7; CDR3aa: CASGALAGASYEQYF
v_gene: TRBV7-3; d_gene: TRBD1; j_gene: TRBJ1-5; CDR3aa: CASSLTGTGNQPQHF
v_gene: TRBV7-9; d_gene: TRBD1; j_gene: TRBJ2-2; CDR3aa: CASSTRTGASNTGELFF
v_gene: TRBV4-2; d_gene: -; j_gene: TRBJ1-1; CDR3aa: CASSQDRQGEAFF
v_gene: TRBV19; d_gene: TRBD1; j_gene: TRBJ1-1; CDR3aa: CATASVRGQMVNTEAFF
v_gene: TRBV18; d_gene: -; j_gene: TRBJ2-5; CDR3aa: CASSPTWGAGETQYF
v_gene: TRBV4-1; d_gene: -; j_gene: TRBJ1-2; CDR3aa: CASSQDSQGLTYGYTF
v_gene: TRBV7-8; d_gene: -; j_gene: TRBJ1-4; CDR3aa: CASSLAKKGEKLFF
v_gene: TRBV14; d_gene: -; j_gene: TRBJ2-4; CDR3aa: CASSQGGRGRNIQYF
v_gene: TRBV4-3; d_gene: -; j_gene: TRBJ2-7; CDR3aa: CASSQRVGDYYEQYF
v_gene: TRBV27; d_gene: -; j_gene: TRBJ2-7; CDR3aa: CASSKLPGNSYEQYF
v_gene: TRBV10-2; d_gene: -; j_gene: TRBJ1-2; CDR3aa: CASSESGGYGYTF
v_gene: TRBV18; d_gene: -; j_gene: TRBJ1-2; CDR3aa: CASSPRQDYGYTF
v_gene: TRBV7-9; d_gene: TRBD1; j_gene: TRBJ2-3; CDR3aa: CASSSRTGKTTDTQYF
v_gene: TRBV7-9; d_gene: TRBD1; j_gene: TRBJ1-2; CDR3aa: CASSNSGQGFDGYTF
v_gene: TRBV6-5; d_gene: -; j_gene: TRBJ1-3; CDR3aa: CASSLGGKANTIYF
v_gene: TRBV5-6; d_gene: -; j_gene: TRBJ1-6; CDR3aa: CASREGNSPLHF
v_gene: TRBV6-5; d_gene: -; j_gene: TRBJ2-7; CDR3aa: CASSYSTASYEQYF
v_gene: TRBV7-9; d_gene: -; j_gene: TRBJ1-1; CDR3aa: CASSSDTLERDTEAFF
v_gene: TRBV5-1; d_gene: -; j_gene: TRBJ1-1; CDR3aa: CASSLQGGSTEAFF
v_gene: TRBV7-2; d_gene: TRBD2; j_gene: TRBJ2-5; CDR3aa: CASSLGIVLAGAGETQYF
v_gene: TRBV4-1; d_gene: -; j_gene: TRBJ2-5; CDR3aa: CASSPSRLGGRETQYF
v_gene: TRBV5-1; d_gene: -; j_gene: TRBJ1-2; CDR3aa: CASSLGQSRYGYTF
v_gene: TRBV19; d_gene: TRBD1; j_gene: TRBJ1-5; CDR3aa: CASSTLQGARTSNQPQHF
v_gene: TRBV7-8; d_gene: -; j_gene: TRBJ1-1; CDR3aa: CASSLTPVNTEAFF
v_gene: TRBV28; d_gene: TRBD2; j_gene: TRBJ2-1; CDR3aa: CASLGTSGSNEQFF
v_gene: TRBV5-4; d_gene: -; j_gene: TRBJ2-2; CDR3aa: CASSLGGDSLTGELFF
v_gene: TRBV11-3; d_gene: -; j_gene: TRBJ1-6; CDR3aa: CASPFGDTYNSPLHF
v_gene: TRBV28; d_gene: -; j_gene: TRBJ2-3; CDR3aa: CASSPATYTQYF
v_gene: TRBV19; d_gene: -; j_gene: TRBJ1-2; CDR3aa: CASSISTPSYYGYTF
v_gene: TRBV27; d_gene: TRBD2; j_gene: TRBJ2-7; CDR3aa: CASSFERLAGEYEQYF
v_gene: TRBV5-1; d_gene: -; j_gene: TRBJ2-7; CDR3aa: CASSLAYSPREQYF
v_gene: TRBV27; d_gene: TRBD1; j_gene: TRBJ2-2; CDR3aa: CASSWTGNTGELFF
v_gene: TRBV7-3; d_gene: -; j_gene: TRBJ2-2; CDR3aa: CASSPSTANTGELFF